The 2 T cell receptor beta chains below were found in one sample sequenced in a study of cytomegalovirus exposure and HLA in healthy donors (dated by TCRdb to about 2017). The method was the immunoSEQ multiplex PCR assay. A mixture of 60 forward primers for TCR Vbeta segments and 13 reverse primers for TCR Jbeta segments was used in the multiplex PCR. What TCRdb holds here is the immuneACCESS table cut down to in-frame rearrangements. Part of the clones is not present; checked against another copy, under half of the missing clones reflect an unresolved V gene, and the others are unexplained. A total of about 120,000 clones appear in this sample, 60% to 85% of them only once. The ten largest clonotypes hold roughly 3% of the sample. The sample consisted of PBMCs. The receptors shown here come from a middle-aged woman in good health and CMV-seropositive.

The chain is built from TRBV2 and TRBJ2-7; TRBD2 agrees at 8 bases. The CDR3 runs 15 residues. Germline values: CDR1 SNHLY, CDR2 FYNNEI. V was pared by 4 bases and J by 1 base, with 6 bases of the junction left unmatched. In nucleotides, the CDR3 is TGTGCCAGCAGTGCCGTCCTAGCGGGTTCCTACGAGCAGTACTTC. Translated, it gives CASSAVLAGSYEQYF.

The rearrangement uses TRBV5-1 and TRBJ1-5, with TRBD1 identical over 7 bases. Germline V CDR1 and CDR2: SGHRS, YFSETQ. The V gene end was trimmed by 0 bases and the J gene end by 8 bases; junction bases not matched to a gene: 2. CDR3 length: 13 residues. The CDR3 region is CASSLGGGEPQHF. CDR3 coding DNA: TGCGCCAGCAGCTTGGGAGGGGGCGAGCCCCAGCATTTT.